This T cell receptor beta chain was documented in a study of OX40 agonist ivuxolimab in advanced cancers. For the study at large: Ivuxolimab, an antibody that agonizes OX40 (CD134), was administered to the patients. The mean age was 60 years, ranging from roughly 23 to 80, with around four fifths of participants male. Participants could have had prior anti-PD-1, anti-PD-L1 or anti-CTLA-4 therapy, and around 40% had some.

Assay: immunoSEQ multiplex PCR; the TCRdb copy retains only in-frame clones and omits some. This table holds approximately 61,000 clones, approximately 91% found once. Germline assignment: CDR1 SNHLY and CDR2 FYNNEI. V was shortened by 7 bases and J by 4 bases, with 7 bases between the two germline ends. The CDR3 covers 11 residues. Sample: CD4+ or CD8+ T cells sorted from blood, taken in a trial of the OX40 agonist ivuxolimab. The gene calls are TRBV2 and TRBJ2-5; D is unresolved. The sequence was collected from an adult with an advanced solid tumor such as melanoma, head and neck, liver or kidney cancer. CDR3 amino acids: CASTPGETQYF. The CDR3 DNA reads as TGTGCCAGCACCCCCGGAGAGACCCAGTACTTC.